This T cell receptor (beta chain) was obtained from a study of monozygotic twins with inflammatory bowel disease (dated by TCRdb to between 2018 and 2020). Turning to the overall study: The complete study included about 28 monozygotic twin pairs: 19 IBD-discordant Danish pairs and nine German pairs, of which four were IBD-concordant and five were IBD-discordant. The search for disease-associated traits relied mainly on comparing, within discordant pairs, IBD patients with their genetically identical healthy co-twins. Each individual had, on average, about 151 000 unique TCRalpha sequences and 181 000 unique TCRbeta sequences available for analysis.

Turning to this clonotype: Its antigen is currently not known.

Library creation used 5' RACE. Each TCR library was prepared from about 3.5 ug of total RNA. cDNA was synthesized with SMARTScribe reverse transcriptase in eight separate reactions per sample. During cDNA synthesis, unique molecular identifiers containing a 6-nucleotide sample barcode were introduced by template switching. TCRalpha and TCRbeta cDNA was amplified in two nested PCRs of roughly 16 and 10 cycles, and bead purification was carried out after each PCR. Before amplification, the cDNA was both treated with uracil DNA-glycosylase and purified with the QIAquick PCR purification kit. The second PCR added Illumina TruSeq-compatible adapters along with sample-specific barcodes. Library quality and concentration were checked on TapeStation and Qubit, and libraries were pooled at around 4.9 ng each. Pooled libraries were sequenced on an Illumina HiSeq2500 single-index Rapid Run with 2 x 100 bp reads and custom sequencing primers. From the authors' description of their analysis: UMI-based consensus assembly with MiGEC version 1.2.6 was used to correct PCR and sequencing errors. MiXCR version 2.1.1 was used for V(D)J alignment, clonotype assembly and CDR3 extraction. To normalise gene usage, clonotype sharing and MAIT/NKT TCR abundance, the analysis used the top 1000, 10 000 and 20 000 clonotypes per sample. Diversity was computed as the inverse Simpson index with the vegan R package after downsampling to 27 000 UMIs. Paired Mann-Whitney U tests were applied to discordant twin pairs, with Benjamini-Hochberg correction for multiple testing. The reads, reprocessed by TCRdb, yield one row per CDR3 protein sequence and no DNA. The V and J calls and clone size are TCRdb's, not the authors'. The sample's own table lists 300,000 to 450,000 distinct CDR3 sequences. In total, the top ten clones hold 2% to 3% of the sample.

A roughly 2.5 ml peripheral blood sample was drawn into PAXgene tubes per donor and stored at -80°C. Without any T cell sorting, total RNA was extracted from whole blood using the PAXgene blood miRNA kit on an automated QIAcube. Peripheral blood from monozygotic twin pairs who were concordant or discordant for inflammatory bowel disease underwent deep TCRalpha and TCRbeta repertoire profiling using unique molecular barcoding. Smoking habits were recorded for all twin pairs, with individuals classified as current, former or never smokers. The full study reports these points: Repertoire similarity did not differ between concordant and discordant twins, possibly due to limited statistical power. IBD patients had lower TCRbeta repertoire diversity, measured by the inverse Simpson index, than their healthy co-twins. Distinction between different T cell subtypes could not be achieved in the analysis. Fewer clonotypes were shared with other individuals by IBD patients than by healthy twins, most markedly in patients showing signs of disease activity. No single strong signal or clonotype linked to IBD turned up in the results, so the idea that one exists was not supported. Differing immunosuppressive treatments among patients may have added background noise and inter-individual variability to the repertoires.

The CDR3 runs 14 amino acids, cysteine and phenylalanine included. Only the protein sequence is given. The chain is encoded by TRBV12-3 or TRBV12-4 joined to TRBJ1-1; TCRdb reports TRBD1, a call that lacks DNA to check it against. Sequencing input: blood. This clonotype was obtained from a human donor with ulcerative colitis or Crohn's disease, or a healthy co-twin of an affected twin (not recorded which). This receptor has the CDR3 CASSSKTGGTEAFF.